Below, one T cell receptor (beta chain) is given with its context. Its antigen is as yet unknown. This sample is drawn from a study of regulatory T cells in long-lasting Graves disease. Points from the study as a whole: Repertoires from persistent disease leaned toward TRBV28, TRBJ1-2 and TRBJ2-5.

Germline CDR1 is SSHAT and CDR2 is FNYEAQ (reference sequence). V shed 5 bases and J shed 5 bases, with 12 bases lying between them. The CDR3 is 14 residues long. Time point defined: newly diagnosed GD, antithyroid drugs for less than 3 months. The TCR library was made from RNA extracted from PBMCs. According to the study, TCR beta libraries were built with iRepertoire HTBI primers and CDR3-region Arm-PCR. A single record per CDR3 protein comes from TCRdb applying MiXCR to the multiplex PCR reads. The repertoire holds 530,000 or so distinct CDR3 sequences, with about 13% as singletons. These same records also appear under a second study, on T cells in Graves' hyperthyroidism and ophthalmopathy.

The V call is TRBV7-7, the J call TRBJ2-2; D might be TRBD1 (6 bases). The sample here was peripheral blood mononuclear cells (PBMCs), taken at new diagnosis, from a patient treated with antithyroid drugs. The clonotype comes from a young man with Graves disease. Here the CDR3 reads CASSPNTGTGELFF. The CDR3, as DNA: TGTGCCAGCAGCCCCAACACAGGGACCGGGGAGCTGTTTTTT.